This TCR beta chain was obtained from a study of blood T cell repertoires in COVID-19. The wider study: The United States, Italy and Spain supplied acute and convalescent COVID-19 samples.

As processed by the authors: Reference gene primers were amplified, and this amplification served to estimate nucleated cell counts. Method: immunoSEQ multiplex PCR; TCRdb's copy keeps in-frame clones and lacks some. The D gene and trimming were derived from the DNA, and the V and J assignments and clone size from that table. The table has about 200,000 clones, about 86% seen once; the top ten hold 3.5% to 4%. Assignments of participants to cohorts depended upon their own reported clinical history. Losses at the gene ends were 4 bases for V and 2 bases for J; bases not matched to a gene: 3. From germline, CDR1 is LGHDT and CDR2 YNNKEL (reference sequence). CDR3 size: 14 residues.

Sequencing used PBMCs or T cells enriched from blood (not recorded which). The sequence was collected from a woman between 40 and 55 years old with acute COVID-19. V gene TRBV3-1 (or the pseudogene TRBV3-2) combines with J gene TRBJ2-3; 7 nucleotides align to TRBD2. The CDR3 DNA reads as TGTGCCAGCAGCCCGGGACTAAACACAGATACGCAGTATTTT. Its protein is CASSPGLNTDTQYF.